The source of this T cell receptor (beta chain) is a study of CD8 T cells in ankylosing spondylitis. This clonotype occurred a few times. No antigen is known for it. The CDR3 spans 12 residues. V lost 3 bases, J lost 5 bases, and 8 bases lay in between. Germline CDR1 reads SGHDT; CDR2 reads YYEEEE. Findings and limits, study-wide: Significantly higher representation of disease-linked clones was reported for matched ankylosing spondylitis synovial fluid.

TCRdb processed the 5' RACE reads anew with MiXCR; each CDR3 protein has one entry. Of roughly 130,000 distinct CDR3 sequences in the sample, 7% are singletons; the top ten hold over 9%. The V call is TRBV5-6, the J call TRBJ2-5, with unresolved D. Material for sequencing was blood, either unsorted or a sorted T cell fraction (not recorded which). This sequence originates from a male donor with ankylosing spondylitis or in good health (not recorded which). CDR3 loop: CASSWSGETQYF. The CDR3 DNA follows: TGTGCCAGCAGCTGGAGTGGGGAGACCCAGTACTTC.